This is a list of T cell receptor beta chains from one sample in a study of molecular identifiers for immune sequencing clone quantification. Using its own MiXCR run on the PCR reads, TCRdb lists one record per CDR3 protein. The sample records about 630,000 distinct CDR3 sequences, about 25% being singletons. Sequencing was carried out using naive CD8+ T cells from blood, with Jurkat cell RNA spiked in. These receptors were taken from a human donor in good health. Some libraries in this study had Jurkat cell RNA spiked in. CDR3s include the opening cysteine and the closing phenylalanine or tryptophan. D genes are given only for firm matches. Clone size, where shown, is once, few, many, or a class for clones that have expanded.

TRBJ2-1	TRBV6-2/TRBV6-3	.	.	CASSYLVEGNEQFF	TGTGCCAGCAGTTACTTGGTGGAGGGCAATGAGCAGTTCTTC
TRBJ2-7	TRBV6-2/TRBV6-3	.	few	CASSYSRGAGAHIEQYF	TGTGCCAGCAGTTACTCGAGAGGAGCCGGGGCCCACATCGAGCAGTACTTC
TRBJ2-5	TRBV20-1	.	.	CSARVSRTQETQYF	TGCAGTGCTAGAGTGTCAAGGACCCAAGAGACCCAGTACTTC
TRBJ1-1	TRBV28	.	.	CASSLRGGGNMNTEAFF	TGTGCCAGCAGTCTCCGGGGGGGGGGAAACATGAACACTGAAGCTTTCTTT
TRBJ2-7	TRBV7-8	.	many	CASSLRTAYEQYF	TGTGCCAGCAGCTTACGGACCGCCTACGAGCAGTACTTC
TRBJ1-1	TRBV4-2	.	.	CASSQDRGRRDTEAFF	TGTGCCAGCAGCCAAGATCGAGGGAGACGTGACACTGAAGCTTTCTTT
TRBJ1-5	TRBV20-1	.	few	CSARVDSTYSNQPQHF	TGCAGTGCTAGAGTAGACAGCACATATAGCAATCAGCCCCAGCATTTT
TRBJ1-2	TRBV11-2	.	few	CASSLSPGQRDGYTF	TGTGCCAGCAGCTTATCGCCCGGACAGAGGGATGGCTACACCTTC
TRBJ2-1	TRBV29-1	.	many	CSHAPGLLDHNEQFF	TGCAGCCATGCCCCGGGACTTCTCGACCACAATGAGCAGTTCTTC
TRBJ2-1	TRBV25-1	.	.	CASSWGAHEQFF	TGTGCCAGCAGTTGGGGCGCCCATGAGCAGTTCTTC
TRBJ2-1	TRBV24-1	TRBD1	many	CATSDSDRGGDEQFF	TGTGCCACCAGTGATTCCGACAGGGGCGGCGATGAGCAGTTCTTC
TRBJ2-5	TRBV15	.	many	CATSRARTDIQETQYF	TGTGCCACCAGCAGAGCACGGACAGATATTCAAGAGACCCAGTACTTC
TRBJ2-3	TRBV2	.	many	CASRDRLVPTDTQYF	TGTGCCAGCAGGGACCGACTAGTTCCCACAGATACGCAGTATTTT
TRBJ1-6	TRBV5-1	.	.	CASSSGTVSSYNSPLHF	TGCGCCAGCAGCTCAGGGACCGTGAGCTCCTATAATTCACCCCTCCACTTT
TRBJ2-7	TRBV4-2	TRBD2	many	CASSQVTSGGGYEQYF	TGTGCCAGCAGCCAAGTGACTAGCGGGGGGGGCTACGAGCAGTACTTC
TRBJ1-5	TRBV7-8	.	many	CASSLADSRNQPQHF	TGTGCCAGCAGCTTAGCGGACAGCCGCAATCAGCCCCAGCATTTT
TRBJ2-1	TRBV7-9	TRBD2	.	CASSLDSGSFGQFF	TGTGCCAGCAGTTTGGATAGCGGGAGCTTCGGTCAGTTCTTC
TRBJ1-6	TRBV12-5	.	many	CASGFAGGPAGSPLHF	TGTGCTAGTGGCTTCGCGGGGGGCCCTGCGGGTTCACCCCTCCACTTT
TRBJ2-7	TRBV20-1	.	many	CSAPHPSGGTYYEQYF	TGCAGTGCTCCTCACCCTAGTGGCGGGACCTACTACGAGCAGTACTTC
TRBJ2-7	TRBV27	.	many	CASSLSRPYEQYF	TGTGCCAGCAGTTTATCGAGGCCCTACGAGCAGTACTTC
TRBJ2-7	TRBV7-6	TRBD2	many	CASSSVAGGAYEQYF	TGTGCCAGCAGCTCCGTAGCGGGGGGAGCGTACGAGCAGTACTTC
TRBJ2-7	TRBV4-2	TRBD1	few	CASSLPGQGIYEQYF	TGTGCCAGCAGCCTCCCGGGACAGGGTATTTACGAGCAGTACTTC
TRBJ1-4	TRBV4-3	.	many	CASSQDLSGRGEKLFF	TGCGCCAGCAGCCAAGATCTGTCGGGCAGAGGAGAAAAACTGTTTTTT
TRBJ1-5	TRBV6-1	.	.	CASGSLFLPQHF	TGTGCCAGCGGGTCCCTCTTTCTGCCCCAGCATTTT
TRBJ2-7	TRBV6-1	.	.	CASAPRGTELYEQYF	TGTGCCAGCGCCCCGAGGGGGACTGAGCTCTACGAGCAGTACTTC
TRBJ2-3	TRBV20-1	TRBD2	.	CSASPEVAGGPHTQYF	TGCAGTGCCAGCCCTGAGGTAGCGGGGGGGCCACATACGCAGTATTTT
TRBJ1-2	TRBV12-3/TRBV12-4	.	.	CASSWRTTYGYTF	TGTGCCAGCAGTTGGAGGACAACCTATGGCTACACCTTC
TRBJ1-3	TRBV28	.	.	CASSLEGSASGNTIYF	TGTGCCAGCAGTTTAGAGGGCAGCGCCTCTGGAAACACCATATATTTT
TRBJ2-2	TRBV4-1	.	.	CASSPGLMNTGELFF	TGCGCCAGCAGCCCCGGACTGATGAACACCGGGGAGCTGTTTTTT
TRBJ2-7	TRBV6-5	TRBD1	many	CASSWTGTGDYEQYF	TGTGCCAGCAGTTGGACCGGGACAGGTGACTACGAGCAGTACTTC
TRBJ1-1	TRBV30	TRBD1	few	CAWTPTGGRRGNTEAFF	TGTGCCTGGACTCCCACAGGGGGCCGCCGCGGGAACACTGAAGCTTTCTTT
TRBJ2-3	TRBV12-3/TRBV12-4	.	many	CASSLRGPDTQYF	TGTGCCAGCAGTTTACGCGGGCCAGATACGCAGTATTTT
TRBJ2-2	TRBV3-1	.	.	CASSQERYTGELFF	TGTGCCAGCAGCCAAGAACGGTACACCGGGGAGTTGTTTTTT
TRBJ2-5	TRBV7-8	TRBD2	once	CASSLVGAGVPQETQHF	TGTGCCAGCAGCTTAGTTGGAGCGGGGGTCCCACAAGAGACCCAGCACTTC
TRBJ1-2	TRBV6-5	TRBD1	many	CASSYDGQGGYTF	TGTGCCAGCAGTTACGATGGACAGGGCGGCTACACCTTC
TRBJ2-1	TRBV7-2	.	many	CASSPFEVGYNEQFF	TGTGCCAGCAGCCCCTTCGAGGTAGGCTACAATGAGCAGTTCTTC
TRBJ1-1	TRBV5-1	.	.	CASTKSSGWAEAFF	TGCGCCAGCACCAAATCATCAGGGTGGGCTGAAGCTTTCTTT
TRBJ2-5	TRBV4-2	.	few	CASSQGPGIVETQYF	TGTGCCAGCAGCCAAGGTCCAGGGATCGTAGAGACCCAGTACTTC
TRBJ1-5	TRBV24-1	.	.	CAPARGGGNPPPPF	TGTGCCCCCGCGCGGGGGGGAGGCAATCCGCCCCCGCCTTTT
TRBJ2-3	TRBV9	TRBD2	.	CASSPPPGLAGPTDTQYF	TGTGCCAGCAGCCCTCCCCCGGGGCTAGCGGGGCCCACAGATACGCAGTATTTT
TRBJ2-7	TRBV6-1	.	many	CASSPDAEAPYEQYF	TGTGCCAGCAGTCCCGACGCGGAGGCGCCTTACGAGCAGTACTTC
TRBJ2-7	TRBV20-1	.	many	CSARDSAYEQYF	TGCAGTGCTAGAGATTCCGCCTACGAGCAGTACTTC
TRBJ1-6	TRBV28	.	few	CASSPVDPSPLHF	TGTGCCAGCAGCCCCGTCGATCCTTCACCCCTCCACTTT
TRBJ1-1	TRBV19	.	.	CASSIGGLQTEAFF	TGTGCCAGTAGTATAGGAGGGCTGCAAACTGAAGCTTTCTTT
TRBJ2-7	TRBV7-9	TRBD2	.	CASTSAGDLYEQYF	TGTGCCAGCACCTCGGCGGGGGACCTCTACGAGCAGTACTTC
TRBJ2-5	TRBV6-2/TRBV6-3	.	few	CASSEELVRETQYF	TGTGCCAGCAGTGAGGAACTAGTTCGAGAGACCCAGTACTTC
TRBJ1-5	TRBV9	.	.	CASSVEVWQPQHF	TGTGCCAGCAGCGTAGAAGTGTGGCAGCCCCAGCATTTT
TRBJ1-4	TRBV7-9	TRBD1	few	CASSSRGQGNEKLFF	TGTGCCAGCAGCTCTCGGGGACAGGGAAATGAAAAACTGTTTTTT
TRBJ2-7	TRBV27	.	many	CASSLGPGYYEQYF	TGTGCCAGCAGTTTAGGGCCGGGGTACTACGAGCAGTACTTC
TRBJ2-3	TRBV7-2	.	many	CASSLEWGRGSTDTQYF	TGTGCCAGCAGCTTAGAATGGGGGCGGGGGTCCACAGATACGCAGTATTTT
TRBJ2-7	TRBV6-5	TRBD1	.	CASSSFETGVEQYF	TGTGCCAGCAGTTCCTTCGAAACAGGGGTCGAGCAGTACTTC